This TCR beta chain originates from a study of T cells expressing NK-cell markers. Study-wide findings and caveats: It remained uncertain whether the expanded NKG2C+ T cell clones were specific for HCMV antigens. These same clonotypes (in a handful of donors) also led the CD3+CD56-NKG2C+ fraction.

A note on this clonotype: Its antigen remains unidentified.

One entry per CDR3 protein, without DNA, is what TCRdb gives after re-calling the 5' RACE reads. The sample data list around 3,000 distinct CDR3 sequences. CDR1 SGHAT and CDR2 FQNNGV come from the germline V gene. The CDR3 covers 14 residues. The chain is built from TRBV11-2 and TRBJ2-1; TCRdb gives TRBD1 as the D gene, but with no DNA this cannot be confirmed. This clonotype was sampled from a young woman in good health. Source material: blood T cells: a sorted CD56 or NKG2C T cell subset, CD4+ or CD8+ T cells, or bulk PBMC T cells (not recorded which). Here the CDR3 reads CASSRRAAYNEQFF.